The 27 T cell receptor beta chains below come from one sample, sequenced in a study of T cell clusters in autoimmune cytopenias. TRB was amplified from about 270 ng of peripheral blood genomic DNA per sample. Multiplex touch-down PCR amplified TRB using TRB-A and TRB-B pools in one tube. TCRdb re-analyzed the multiplex PCR reads; it lists each CDR3 protein once, without DNA. The specimen's table records about 8,100 distinct CDR3 sequences. The specimen was peripheral blood. The receptors here all came from a human donor with an autoimmune cytopenia or autoimmune hepatitis (not recorded which).

By frequency, this clonotype registers medium-sized. The chain combines TRBV6-5 with TRBJ2-1. Germline V gene sequence: CDR1 MNHEY, CDR2 SVGAGI. The CDR3 totals 12 residues. This chain's CDR3 is CASTPSDNEQFF.

This clonotype ranks as medium-sized in terms of frequency. The chain joins TRBV19 to TRBJ1-2; the D call of TRBD1 rests on TCRdb alone, since no DNA is present to check it. Germline assignment: CDR1 LNHDA and CDR2 SQIVND (reference sequence). CDR3 size: 16 residues. This CDR3 reads CASSIDRQRSAYGYTF.

Judged by frequency, this clonotype is medium-sized. The V gene is TRBV30, the J gene TRBJ1-4; without DNA, the TCRdb call of TRBD1 cannot be checked. The CDR3 is made up of 14 amino acids. CDR1 is GTSNPN, CDR2 SVGIG, per germline (reference sequence). The CDR3 is CAWSRETVNEKLFF.

The V and J genes are TRBV7-2 and TRBJ2-7; lacking DNA, the TRBD2 call made by TCRdb goes unchecked. CDR1 SGHTA and CDR2 FQGNSA come from the germline V gene. The CDR3 sequence is 15 residues long. The CDR3 sequence is CASSLGPAGGLEQYF. The full variable domain, in which reference TRBV7-2 and TRBJ2-7 provide the parts outside the CDR3, is GAGVSQSPSNKVTEKGKDVELRCDPISGHTALYWYRQSLGQGLEFLIYFQGNSAPDKSGLPSDRFSAERTGGSVSTLTIQRTQQEDSAVYLCASSLGPAGGLEQYFGPGTRLTVT.

Frequency places this clonotype as medium-sized (0.01 to 0.1%). This chain joins TRBV6-1 and TRBJ1-2. CDR1 and CDR2 (germline): MNHNS, SASEGT. This CDR3 has 12 residues. The CDR3: CASDGDPYGYTF.

Judged by frequency, this clonotype is medium-sized. V gene TRBV19 combines with J gene TRBJ1-5. The CDR3 extends over 12 amino acids. Germline loops: CDR1 LNHDA, CDR2 SQIVND (reference sequence). The CDR3 sequence: CASSILNQPQHF.

This chain joins TRBV5-5 and TRBJ1-1. Germline V CDR1 and CDR2: SGHKS, YYEKEE (reference sequence). The CDR3 length is 15 residues. CDR3: CASSLQGSWDTEAFF.

The J gene is TRBJ1-4, the V gene TRBV30. The CDR3 is made up of 13 amino acids. Germline lookup yields CDR1 GTSNPN and CDR2 SVGIG (reference sequence). CDR3 amino acids: CAWSVRREGKLFF.

The V call is TRBV6-5, the J call TRBJ1-2; the D call from TCRdb, TRBD1, cannot be confirmed without DNA. CDR3 length: 15 amino acids. Germline assignment: CDR1 MNHEY and CDR2 SVGAGI. CDR3 in amino acids: CASSYVQGANYGYTF.

The CDR3 region is CASREMGRETQYF. This chain joins TRBV27 and TRBJ2-5. The CDR3 covers 13 residues. Germline assignment: CDR1 MNHEY and CDR2 SMNVEV (reference sequence).

This clonotype registers medium-sized by frequency. This sequence joins TRBV6-5 and TRBJ2-3. CDR3 size: 15 residues. Germline V CDR1 and CDR2: MNHEY, SVGAGI. The CDR3: CASSYGNDYTDTQYF.

The chain employs TRBV7-2 and TRBJ2-3; no DNA is available, so the TRBD1 call from TCRdb remains unchecked. The germline V gene has CDR1 SGHTA and CDR2 FQGNSA. The CDR3 runs 14 residues. CDR3: CASSFDRGTDTQYF.

The V gene is TRBV6-8, the J gene TRBJ1-5. This CDR3 region has 14 residues. From germline, CDR1 is MNHGY and CDR2 SAAAGT. CDR3 residues: CASSELDRDQPQHF.

By frequency, this clonotype registers medium-sized. V usage is TRBV12-3 or TRBV12-4 and J usage is TRBJ1-5. The CDR3 runs 14 residues. The chain's CDR3 is CASSLRGTGQPQHF.

V usage is TRBV5-6 and J usage is TRBJ2-1; no DNA is available, so the TRBD1 call from TCRdb remains unchecked. Germline lookup yields CDR1 SGHDT and CDR2 YYEEEE. The CDR3 spans 13 residues. The CDR3 protein is CASSPTAPGEQFF.

This clonotype is deemed medium-sized (0.01 to 0.1%) by its frequency. The chain is built from TRBV19 and TRBJ2-5; the D call from TCRdb, TRBD1, cannot be confirmed without DNA. The CDR3 covers 18 residues. Germline-derived CDR1 and CDR2 are LNHDA and SQIVND (reference sequence). The CDR3 region is CASSIDGRADRASETQYF. The full variable domain, its missing parts supplied by reference TRBV19 and TRBJ2-5, is DGGITQSPKYLFRKEGQNVTLSCEQNLNHDAMYWYRQDPGQGLRLIYYSQIVNDFQKGDIAEGYSVSREKKESFPLTVTSAQKNPTAFYLCASSIDGRADRASETQYFGPGTRLLVL.

The V gene is TRBV6-2 or TRBV6-3, the J gene TRBJ2-1; TCRdb names TRBD1, which stays unverified in the absence of DNA. CDR1 and CDR2 (germline): MNHEY, SVGEGT. The CDR3 length is 15 residues. CDR3 region: CASSPQGVSYNEQFF.

The chain recombines TRBV7-2 with TRBJ2-3. The CDR3 runs 15 residues. From germline, CDR1 is SGHTA and CDR2 FQGNSA. Here the CDR3 reads CASSLGWQRTDTQYF.

This clonotype ranks as medium-sized in terms of frequency. The rearrangement uses TRBV29-1 and TRBJ1-1; TCRdb selects TRBD1, and the lack of DNA leaves this call unchecked. The CDR3 is 13 residues long. Germline values: CDR1 SQVTM, CDR2 ANQGSEA. The CDR3 reads CSGGAPGGTEAFF.

This clonotype ranks as medium-sized in terms of frequency. The chain recombines TRBV19 with TRBJ2-7. In germline, CDR1 is LNHDA, CDR2 SQIVND (reference sequence). The CDR3 has 14 residues. CDR3 protein: CASSIYGGTYEQYF.

The V gene is TRBV6-6, the J gene TRBJ2-5; TCRdb reports TRBD1, a call that lacks DNA to check it against. The CDR3 length is 16 residues. Germline CDR1 reads MNHNY; CDR2 reads SVGAGI (reference sequence). CDR3 residues: CASSGQGNRFGETQYF.

This clonotype ranks as medium-sized in terms of frequency. The rearrangement uses TRBV7-6 and TRBJ2-5. The CDR3 runs 14 residues. Germline CDR1 SGHVS, CDR2 FNYEAQ. The CDR3: CASSSRLGEETQYF. The full variable domain, in which reference TRBV7-6 and TRBJ2-5 provide the parts outside the CDR3, is GAGVSQSPRYKVTKRGQDVALRCDPISGHVSLYWYRQALGQGPEFLTYFNYEAQQDKSGLPNDRFSAERPEGSISTLTIQRTEQRDSAMYRCASSSRLGEETQYFGPGTRLLVL.

This sequence joins TRBV6-5 and TRBJ1-2; checking the TCRdb D call of TRBD1 is not possible without DNA. The CDR3 runs 14 residues. The germline V gene has CDR1 MNHEY and CDR2 SVGAGI. The CDR3 sequence: CASSLDKTNYGYTF.

The chain is built from TRBV18 and TRBJ1-1; no DNA is available, so the TRBD1 call from TCRdb remains unchecked. Per the germline V gene, CDR1 is KGHSH and CDR2 is LQKENI. The CDR3 runs to 15 residues. CDR3 in amino acids: CASSTGTGINTEAFF.

The rearrangement links TRBV20-1 to TRBJ2-3. Germline loops: CDR1 DFQATT, CDR2 SNEGSKA (reference sequence). The CDR3 extends over 14 amino acids. This CDR3 is CSARIRRGTDTQYF.

The rearrangement uses TRBV12-3 or TRBV12-4 and TRBJ1-4; TCRdb reports TRBD1, a call that lacks DNA to check it against. CDR3 length: 14 residues. The CDR3 sequence is CASSDRGSNEKLFF.

This clonotype is classed as medium-sized by frequency. V usage is TRBV18 and J usage is TRBJ2-5. Germline V gene sequence: CDR1 KGHSH, CDR2 LQKENI. This CDR3 contains 13 residues. CDR3 residues: CASSPSGTKAQYF.